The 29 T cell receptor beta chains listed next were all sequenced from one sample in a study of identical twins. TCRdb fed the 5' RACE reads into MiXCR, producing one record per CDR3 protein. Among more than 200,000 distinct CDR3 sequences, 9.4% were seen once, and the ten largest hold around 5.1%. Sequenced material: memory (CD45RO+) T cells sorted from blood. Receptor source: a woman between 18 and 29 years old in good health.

The CDR3 loop reads CASSQEASGGAWETQYF. The CDR3 DNA reads as TGCGCCAGCAGCCAAGAAGCGAGCGGGGGGGCTTGGGAGACCCAGTACTTC. The chain joins TRBV4-1 to TRBJ2-5; 10 nucleotides agree with TRBD2. J lost 5 bases, V lost 0 bases, and 9 bases had no gene match. In germline, CDR1 is MGHRA, CDR2 YSYEKL. The CDR3 totals 17 residues.

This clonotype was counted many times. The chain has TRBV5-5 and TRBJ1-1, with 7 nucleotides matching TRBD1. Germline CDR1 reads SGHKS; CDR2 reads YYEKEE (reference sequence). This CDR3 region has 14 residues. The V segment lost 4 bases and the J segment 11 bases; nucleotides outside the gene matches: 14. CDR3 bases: TGTGCCAGCAGCCGTGGACAGGAGATGGGTTTGGCTTTCTTT. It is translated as CASSRGQEMGLAFF.

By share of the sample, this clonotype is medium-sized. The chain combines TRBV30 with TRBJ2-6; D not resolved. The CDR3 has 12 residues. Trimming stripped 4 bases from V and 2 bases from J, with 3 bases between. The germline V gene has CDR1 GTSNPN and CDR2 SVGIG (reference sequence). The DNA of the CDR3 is TGTGCCTGGAAGACTGGGGCCAACGTCCTGACTTTC. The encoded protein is CAWKTGANVLTF.

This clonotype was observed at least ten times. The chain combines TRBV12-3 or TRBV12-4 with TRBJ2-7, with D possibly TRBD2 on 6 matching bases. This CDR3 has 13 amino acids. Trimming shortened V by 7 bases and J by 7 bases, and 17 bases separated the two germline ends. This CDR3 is CASNRDSSHEQYF. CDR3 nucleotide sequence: TGTGCCAGCAACCGGGACTCCTCTCATGAGCAGTACTTC.

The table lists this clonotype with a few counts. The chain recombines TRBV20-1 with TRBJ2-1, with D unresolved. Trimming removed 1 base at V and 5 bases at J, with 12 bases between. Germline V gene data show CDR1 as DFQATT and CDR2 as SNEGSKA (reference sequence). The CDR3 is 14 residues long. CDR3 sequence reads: CSARGSRTNNEQFF. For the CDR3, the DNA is TGCAGTGCTAGAGGGTCGCGGACGAACAATGAGCAGTTCTTC.

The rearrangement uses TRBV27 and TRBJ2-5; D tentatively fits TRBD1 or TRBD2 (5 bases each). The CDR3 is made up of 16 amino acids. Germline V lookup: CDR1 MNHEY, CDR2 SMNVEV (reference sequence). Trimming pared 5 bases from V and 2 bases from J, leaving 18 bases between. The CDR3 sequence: CASSPTIGGWQETQYF. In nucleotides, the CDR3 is TGTGCCAGCAGTCCTACTATTGGGGGATGGCAAGAGACCCAGTACTTC.

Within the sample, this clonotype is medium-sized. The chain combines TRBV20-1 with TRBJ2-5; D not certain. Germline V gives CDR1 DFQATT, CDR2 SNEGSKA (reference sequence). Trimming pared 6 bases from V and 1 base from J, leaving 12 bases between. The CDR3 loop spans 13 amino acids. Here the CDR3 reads CSALQQTQETQYF. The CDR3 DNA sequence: TGCAGTGCCCTCCAGCAGACCCAAGAGACCCAGTACTTC.

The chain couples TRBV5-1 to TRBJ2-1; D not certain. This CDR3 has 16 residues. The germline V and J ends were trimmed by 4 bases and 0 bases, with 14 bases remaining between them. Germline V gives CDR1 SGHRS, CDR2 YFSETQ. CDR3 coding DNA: TGCGCCAGCAGCCCGGATGACGGTAGCTCCTACAATGAGCAGTTCTTC. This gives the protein CASSPDDGSSYNEQFF. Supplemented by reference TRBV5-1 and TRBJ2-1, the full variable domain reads KAGVTQTPRYLIKTRGQQVTLSCSPISGHRSVSWYQQTPGQGLQFLFEYFSETQRNKGNFPGRFSGRQFSNSRSEMNVSTLELGDSALYLCASSPDDGSSYNEQFFGPGTRLTVL.

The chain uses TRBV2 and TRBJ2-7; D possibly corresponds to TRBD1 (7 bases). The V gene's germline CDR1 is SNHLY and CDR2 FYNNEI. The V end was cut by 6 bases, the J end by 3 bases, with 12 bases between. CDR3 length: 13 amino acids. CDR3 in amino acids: CASSGGTDYEQYF. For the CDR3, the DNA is TGTGCCAGCAGCGGCGGGACAGACTACGAGCAGTACTTC.

CDR3 coding DNA: TGCGCCAGCAGCTTGTTAACAGGAGCCTACGAGCAGTACTTC. Its protein product is CASSLLTGAYEQYF. The chain carries TRBV5-1 and TRBJ2-7; TRBD1 is a possible D gene (5 bases). The CDR3 sequence is 14 residues long. Trimming pared 1 base from V and 2 bases from J, leaving 10 bases between. CDR1 and CDR2 (germline): SGHRS, YFSETQ.

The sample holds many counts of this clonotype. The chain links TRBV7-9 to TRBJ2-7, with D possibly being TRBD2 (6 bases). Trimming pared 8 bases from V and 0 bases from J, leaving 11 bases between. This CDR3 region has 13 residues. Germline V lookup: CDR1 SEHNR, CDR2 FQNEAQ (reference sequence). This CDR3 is CASGAGSSYEQYF. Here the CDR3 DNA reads TGTGCCAGCGGGGCGGGGAGCTCCTACGAGCAGTACTTC.

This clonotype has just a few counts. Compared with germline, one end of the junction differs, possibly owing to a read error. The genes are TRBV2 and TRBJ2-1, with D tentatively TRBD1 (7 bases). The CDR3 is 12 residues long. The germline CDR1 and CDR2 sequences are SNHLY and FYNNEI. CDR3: CAGSRGANEQFF. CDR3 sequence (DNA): TGTGCCGGCAGCAGGGGGGCGAATGAGCAGTTCTTC.

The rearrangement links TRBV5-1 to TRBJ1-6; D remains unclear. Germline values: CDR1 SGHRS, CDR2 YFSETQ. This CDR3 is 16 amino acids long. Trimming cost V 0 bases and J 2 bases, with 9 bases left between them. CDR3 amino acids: CASSLGGNPYNSPLHF. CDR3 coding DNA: TGCGCCAGCAGCTTGGGGGGTAACCCCTATAATTCACCCCTCCACTTT. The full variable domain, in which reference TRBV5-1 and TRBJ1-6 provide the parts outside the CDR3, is KAGVTQTPRYLIKTRGQQVTLSCSPISGHRSVSWYQQTPGQGLQFLFEYFSETQRNKGNFPGRFSGRQFSNSRSEMNVSTLELGDSALYLCASSLGGNPYNSPLHFGNGTRLTVT.

The CDR3 reads CASSYSRLAYEQYF. The CDR3 DNA reads TGTGCCAGCAGCTATAGTAGGTTAGCCTACGAGCAGTACTTC. V and J are TRBV7-2 and TRBJ2-7; D is unresolved. The CDR3 is made up of 14 amino acids. V dropped 4 bases and J dropped 2 bases, with 12 bases sitting between them. Germline V gives CDR1 SGHTA, CDR2 FQGNSA.

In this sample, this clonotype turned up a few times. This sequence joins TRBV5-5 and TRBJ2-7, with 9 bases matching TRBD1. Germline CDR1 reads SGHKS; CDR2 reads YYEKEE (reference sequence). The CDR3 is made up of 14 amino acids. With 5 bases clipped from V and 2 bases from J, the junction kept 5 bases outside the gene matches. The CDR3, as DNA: TGTGCCAGCAGGCCCGGGACAGGGACCTACGAGCAGTACTTC. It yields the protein CASRPGTGTYEQYF.

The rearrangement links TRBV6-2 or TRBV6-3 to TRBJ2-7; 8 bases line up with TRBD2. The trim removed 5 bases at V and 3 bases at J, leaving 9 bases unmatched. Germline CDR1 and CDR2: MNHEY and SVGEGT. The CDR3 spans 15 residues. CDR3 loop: CASSPLRLARYEQYF. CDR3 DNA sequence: TGTGCCAGCAGTCCCCTCCGACTAGCGCGCTACGAGCAGTACTTC.

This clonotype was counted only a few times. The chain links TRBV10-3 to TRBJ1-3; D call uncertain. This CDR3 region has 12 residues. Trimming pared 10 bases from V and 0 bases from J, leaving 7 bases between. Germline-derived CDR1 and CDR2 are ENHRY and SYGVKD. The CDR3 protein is CATTSSGNTIYF. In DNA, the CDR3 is TGTGCCACCACGAGCTCTGGAAACACCATATATTTT.

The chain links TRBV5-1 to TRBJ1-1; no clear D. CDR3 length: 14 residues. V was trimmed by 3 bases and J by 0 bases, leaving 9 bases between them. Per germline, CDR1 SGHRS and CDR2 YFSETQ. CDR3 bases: TGCGCCAGCAGCTCTGACGGGATGAACACTGAAGCTTTCTTT. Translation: CASSSDGMNTEAFF.

The CDR3 protein is CASSFTSGIETQYF. The DNA of the CDR3 is TGCGCCAGCAGCTTTACCTCAGGGATTGAGACCCAGTACTTC. The chain couples TRBV5-1 to TRBJ2-5, with D maybe TRBD1 (5 bases). Germline CDR1 reads SGHRS; CDR2 reads YFSETQ. Trimming cost V 2 bases and J 5 bases, with 13 bases left between them. The CDR3 runs to 14 residues.

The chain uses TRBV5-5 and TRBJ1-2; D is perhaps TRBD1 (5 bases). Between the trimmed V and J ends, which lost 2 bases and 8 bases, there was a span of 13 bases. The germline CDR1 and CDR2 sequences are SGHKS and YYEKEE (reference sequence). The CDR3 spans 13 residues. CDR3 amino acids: CASSFPGGRGYTF. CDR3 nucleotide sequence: TGTGCCAGCAGCTTTCCTGGGGGAAGGGGCTACACCTTC.

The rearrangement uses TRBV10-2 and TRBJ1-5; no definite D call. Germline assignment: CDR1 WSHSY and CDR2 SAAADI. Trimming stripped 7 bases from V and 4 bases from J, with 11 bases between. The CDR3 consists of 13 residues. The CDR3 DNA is TGCGCCAGCACCCACGGGCTAAATCAGCCCCAGCATTTT. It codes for CASTHGLNQPQHF.

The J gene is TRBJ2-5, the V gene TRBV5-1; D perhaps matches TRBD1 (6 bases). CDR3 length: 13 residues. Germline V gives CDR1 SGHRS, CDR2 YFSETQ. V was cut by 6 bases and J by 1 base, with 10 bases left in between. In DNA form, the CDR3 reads TGCGCCAGCAACAGGACAGTCCAAGAGACCCAGTACTTC. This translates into CASNRTVQETQYF.

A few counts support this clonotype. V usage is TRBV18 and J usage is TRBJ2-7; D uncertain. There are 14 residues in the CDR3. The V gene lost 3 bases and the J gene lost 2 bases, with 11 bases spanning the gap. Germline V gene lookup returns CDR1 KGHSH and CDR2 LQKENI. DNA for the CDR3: TGTGCCAGCTCACCGGAAAGGAAAACCTACGAGCAGTACTTC. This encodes CASSPERKTYEQYF. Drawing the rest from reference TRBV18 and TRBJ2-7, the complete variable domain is NAGVMQNPRHLVRRRGQEARLRCSPMKGHSHVYWYRQLPEEGLKFMVYLQKENIIDESGMPKERFSAEFPKEGPSILRIQQVVRGDSAAYFCASSPERKTYEQYFGPGTRLTVT.

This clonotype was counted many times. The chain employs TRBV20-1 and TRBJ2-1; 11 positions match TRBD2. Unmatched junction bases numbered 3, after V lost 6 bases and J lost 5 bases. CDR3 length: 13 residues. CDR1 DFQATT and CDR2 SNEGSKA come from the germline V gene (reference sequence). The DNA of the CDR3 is TGCAGTGCCTTAGCGGGGGGGAACAATGAGCAGTTCTTC. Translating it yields CSALAGGNNEQFF.

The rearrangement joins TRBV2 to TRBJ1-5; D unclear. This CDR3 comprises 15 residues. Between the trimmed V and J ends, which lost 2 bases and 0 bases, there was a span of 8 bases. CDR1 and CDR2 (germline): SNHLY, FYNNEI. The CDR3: CASSERSYSNQPQHF. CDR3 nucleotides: TGTGCCAGCAGTGAACGGAGTTATAGCAATCAGCCCCAGCATTTT.

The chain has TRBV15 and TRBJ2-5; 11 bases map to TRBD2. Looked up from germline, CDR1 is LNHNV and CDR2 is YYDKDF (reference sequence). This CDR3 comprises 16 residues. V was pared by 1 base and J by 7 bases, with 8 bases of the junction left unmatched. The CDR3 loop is CATSRGASGGPGTQYF. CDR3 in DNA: TGTGCCACCAGCAGAGGTGCTAGCGGGGGGCCAGGGACCCAGTACTTC.

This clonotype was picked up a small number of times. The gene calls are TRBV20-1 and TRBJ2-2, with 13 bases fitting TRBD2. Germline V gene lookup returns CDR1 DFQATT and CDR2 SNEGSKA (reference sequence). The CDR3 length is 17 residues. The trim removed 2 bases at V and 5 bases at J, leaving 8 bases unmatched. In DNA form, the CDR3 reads TGCAGTGCTAGAACCATGACTAGCGGGGGGTCTACCGGGGAGCTGTTTTTT. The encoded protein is CSARTMTSGGSTGELFF.

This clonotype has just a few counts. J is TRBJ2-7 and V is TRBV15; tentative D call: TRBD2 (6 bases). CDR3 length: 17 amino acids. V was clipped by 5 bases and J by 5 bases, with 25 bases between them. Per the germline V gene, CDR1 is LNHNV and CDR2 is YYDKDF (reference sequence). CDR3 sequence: CATSAEVGGIPGNEQYF. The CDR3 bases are TGTGCCACCAGCGCAGAAGTCGGCGGGATCCCGGGAAACGAGCAGTACTTC.

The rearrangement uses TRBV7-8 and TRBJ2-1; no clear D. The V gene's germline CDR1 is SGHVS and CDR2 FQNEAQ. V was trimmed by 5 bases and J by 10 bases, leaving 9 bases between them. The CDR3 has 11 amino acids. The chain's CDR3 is CASSPHNEQFF. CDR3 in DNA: TGTGCCAGCAGCCCTCATAACGAGCAGTTCTTC.